A single sample gave rise to the 25 T cell receptor beta chains below, sequenced in a study of T cell repertoires in cytomegalovirus infection. These receptors' targets are unknown. Each CDR3 protein is one row after TCRdb ran MiXCR on the reads. Here the sample spans roughly 990,000 distinct CDR3 sequences, about a third being singletons. Specimen: cultured CD8+ T cells from PBMCs, collected from culture after CMV antigen stimulation. The receptors originated from a human donor in good health (CMV status not recorded). Some clones in this sample may be carry-over from other donors' samples.

This clonotype has just one count. The chain employs TRBV6-8 and TRBJ1-1, with a possible D match to TRBD1 (5 bases). Germline-derived CDR1 and CDR2 are MNHGY and SAAAGT. This CDR3 comprises 15 residues. Deletions cut 6 bases from V and 2 bases from J, with 16 bases between. In DNA form, the CDR3 reads TGTGCCAGCAGCTGGAACGGGGGACTTAACACTGAAGCTTTCTTT. As protein: CASSWNGGLNTEAFF.

The V and J genes are TRBV19 and TRBJ1-1, with 9 nucleotides matching TRBD1. The germline V gene has CDR1 LNHDA and CDR2 SQIVND (reference sequence). V shed 7 bases, J shed 1 base, and the junction held 7 bases outside the gene matches. The CDR3 covers 15 residues. The CDR3 coding sequence is TGTGCCAGTACTCATATGACAGGGGGGAACACTGAAGCTTTCTTT. Translating it yields CASTHMTGGNTEAFF.

This clonotype was observed many times. The chain uses TRBV6-5 and TRBJ2-7, with D possibly matching TRBD2 (6 bases). The CDR3 is made up of 14 amino acids. Trimming pared 0 bases from V and 6 bases from J, leaving 12 bases between. CDR1 and CDR2 from the germline V gene are MNHEY and SVGAGI. The CDR3 DNA sequence: TGTGCCAGCAGTTACTCGCCTAGCGCGGGCGAGCAGTACTTC. Its protein is CASSYSPSAGEQYF.

The chain combines TRBV6-8 with TRBJ2-7; possible D gene TRBD1, 5 bases. Germline V lookup: CDR1 MNHGY, CDR2 SAAAGT. The V gene lost 0 bases and the J gene lost 2 bases, with 8 bases spanning the gap. The CDR3 covers 14 residues. The CDR3 sequence is CASSYSQGPYEQYF. CDR3 DNA sequence: TGTGCCAGCAGTTACTCGCAGGGTCCCTACGAGCAGTACTTC.

This chain links TRBV20-1 with TRBJ2-3, with 12 bases fitting TRBD2. The V gene's germline CDR1 is DFQATT and CDR2 SNEGSKA (reference sequence). The CDR3 covers 20 residues. Losses at the gene ends were 6 bases for V and 7 bases for J; bases not matched to a gene: 26. This CDR3 is CSADPLTTSGGSHVLNTQYF. The CDR3 region has the DNA TGCAGTGCCGACCCACTGACTACTAGCGGGGGGTCCCACGTTCTGAATACGCAGTATTTT.

The table lists this clonotype with a few counts. The chain is built from TRBV7-9 and TRBJ1-1; D unresolved. Trimming took off 5 bases at V and 2 bases at J, with 15 bases between the two ends. The CDR3 totals 15 residues. Germline CDR1 is SEHNR and CDR2 is FQNEAQ (reference sequence). The CDR3 DNA is TGTGCCAGCAGCCACCAAACCGACCTCAACACTGAAGCTTTCTTT. Translation gives CASSHQTDLNTEAFF.

Remarks on this clonotype: The junction and the germline gene differ at one end; a read error may be behind it. The chain joins TRBV28 to TRBJ2-1; a possible D gene is TRBD1 (5 bases). The CDR3 extends over 15 amino acids. In germline, CDR1 is MDHEN, CDR2 SYDVKM. The chain's CDR3 is CASSFTGASYNERFF. The CDR3, as DNA: TGTGCCAGCAGTTTTACAGGAGCCTCCTACAATGAGCGGTTCTTC.

The gene calls are TRBV6-5 and TRBJ1-3; D is ambiguous. This CDR3 comprises 15 residues. Trimming stripped 9 bases from V and 0 bases from J, with 15 bases between. In germline, CDR1 is MNHEY, CDR2 SVGAGI. CDR3 sequence (DNA): TGTGCCAGTACCGAACAATGGGTCTCTGGAAACACCATATATTTT. Translating it yields CASTEQWVSGNTIYF.

The chain uses TRBV5-5 and TRBJ1-2; D is ambiguous. Trimming shortened V by 0 bases and J by 4 bases, and 10 bases separated the two germline ends. The germline gives CDR1 SGHKS, CDR2 YYEKEE (reference sequence). This CDR3 has 14 amino acids. CDR3 sequence: CASSLAGLTYGYTF. CDR3 coding DNA: TGTGCCAGCAGCTTGGCCGGGCTAACCTATGGCTACACCTTC.

This clonotype occurred a few times. CDR3 protein: CASSLGTAQRWDEAFF. CDR3 DNA: TGCGCCAGCAGCTTGGGAACAGCCCAAAGGTGGGATGAAGCTTTCTTT. The chain carries TRBV5-1 and TRBJ1-1; D gene unclear. CDR3 length: 16 amino acids. Germline V gene data show CDR1 as SGHRS and CDR2 as YFSETQ. Trimming stripped 0 bases from V and 7 bases from J, with 19 bases between.

This clonotype came up a few times. The chain couples TRBV14 to TRBJ1-5; maybe TRBD1 (6 bases). With 2 bases removed from V and 3 bases from J, the gap between germline ends came to 8 bases. In germline, CDR1 is SGHDN, CDR2 FVKESK. The CDR3 runs 14 residues. CDR3 sequence (DNA): TGTGCCAGCAGCCAAACAGGGCTCAATCAGCCCCAGCATTTT. Encoded protein: CASSQTGLNQPQHF.

The V call is TRBV2, the J call TRBJ1-2; D gene ambiguous. This CDR3 has 11 amino acids. The V end lost 10 bases, the J end lost 5 bases, and 11 bases lay between the germline ends. Germline CDR1 reads SNHLY; CDR2 reads FYNNEI. The DNA for the CDR3 is TGTGCCATGGGCCTTAATTATGGCTACACCTTC. This sequence encodes CAMGLNYGYTF.

This clonotype was seen a handful of times. This chain joins TRBV6-4 and TRBJ1-5, with D possibly TRBD1 on 6 matching bases. CDR1 MRHNA and CDR2 SNTAGT come from the germline V gene. This CDR3 has 15 amino acids. Trimming cost V 6 bases and J 4 bases, with 16 bases left between them. Here the CDR3 DNA reads TGTGCCAGCAGAGCTCCCGGGGGGCGGAATCAGCCCCAGCATTTT. Amino acids: CASRAPGGRNQPQHF.

This clonotype was found a few times. The genes are TRBV27 and TRBJ2-3; 8 bases are shared with TRBD2. The junction had 13 bases not matched to a gene; V was cut back by 4 bases and J by 10 bases. The V gene's germline CDR1 is MNHEY and CDR2 SMNVEV (reference sequence). This CDR3 is 15 amino acids long. The CDR3 is CASSSRGGSTRAQYF. The CDR3 DNA reads TGTGCCAGCAGTTCCCGGGGGGGTTCCACACGAGCGCAGTATTTT.

This chain joins TRBV6-6 and TRBJ2-1; TRBD1 aligns across 8 bases. The CDR3 is 17 residues long. CDR1 and CDR2 from the germline V gene are MNHNY and SVGAGI (reference sequence). V lost 4 bases to trimming and J lost 0 bases; unmatched junction nucleotides: 8. In nucleotides, the CDR3 is TGTGCCAGCAGTTCAGAATTCACAGGGGGCTCCTACAATGAGCAGTTCTTC. This sequence encodes CASSSEFTGGSYNEQFF.

Regarding this clonotype: Mismatch with germline at one junction end may stem from a read error. This chain joins TRBV7-9 and TRBJ2-5, with D unresolved. The CDR3 is 17 amino acids. CDR1 SEHNR and CDR2 FQNEAQ come from the germline V gene (reference sequence). Here the CDR3 reads CVSSPSSDVWYQETQYF. The CDR3 coding sequence is TGTGTCAGCAGCCCGTCGTCAGATGTTTGGTACCAAGAGACCCAGTACTTC.

The rearrangement links TRBV6-2 or TRBV6-3 to TRBJ1-2, with no clear D. The CDR3 has 11 residues. The germline V and J ends were trimmed by 6 bases and 5 bases, with 7 bases remaining between them. Germline CDR1 is MNHEY and CDR2 is SVGEGT. The CDR3 DNA sequence: TGTGCCAGCAGCCCCGCATATGGCTACACCTTC. Protein product: CASSPAYGYTF.

This clonotype was counted only a few times. The CDR3 loop is CASRVQENTEAFF. The CDR3 coding sequence is TGCGCCAGCAGAGTACAGGAGAACACTGAAGCTTTCTTT. V and J are TRBV4-3 and TRBJ1-1; TRBD1 is a possible D gene (5 bases). Trimming removed 6 bases from V and 1 base from J, with 9 bases in between. Looked up from germline, CDR1 is LGHNA and CDR2 is YSLEER. The CDR3 length is 13 residues.

This clonotype was seen a handful of times. This chain links TRBV7-6 with TRBJ1-2; 7 bases fit TRBD1. V lost 0 bases to trimming and J lost 8 bases; unmatched junction nucleotides: 3. CDR3 length: 13 residues. Looked up from germline, CDR1 is SGHVS and CDR2 is FNYEAQ. The CDR3 DNA follows: TGTGCCAGCAGCTTAGCCGACAGGGACGGCTACACCTTC. Translated: CASSLADRDGYTF.

DNA for the CDR3: TGTGCCACCAGCCCCGACAACCAAGAGACCCAGTACTTC. Protein product: CATSPDNQETQYF. V and J are TRBV15 and TRBJ2-5; no clear D. V was cut by 5 bases and J by 0 bases, with 7 bases left in between. The CDR3 spans 13 residues. Germline-derived CDR1 and CDR2 are LNHNV and YYDKDF (reference sequence).

This rearrangement joins TRBV19 to TRBJ1-5; 7 bases align to TRBD1. V trimming: 6 bases; J trimming: 4 bases; junction bases outside the gene matches: 9. Per the germline V gene, CDR1 is LNHDA and CDR2 is SQIVND (reference sequence). The CDR3 is 15 residues long. CDR3 nucleotide sequence: TGTGCCAGTAGACCAAGACAGGGTTTAAATCAGCCCCAGCATTTT. It translates to CASRPRQGLNQPQHF.

The V and J genes are TRBV10-3 and TRBJ2-1, with D uncertain. Germline-derived CDR1 and CDR2 are ENHRY and SYGVKD. CDR3 length: 15 residues. V was clipped by 2 bases and J by 3 bases, with 11 bases between them. CDR3 DNA sequence: TGTGCCATCAGTGAGGAGCAAGTTATCTACAATGAGCAGTTCTTC. It translates to CAISEEQVIYNEQFF.

The chain joins TRBV6-6 to TRBJ1-2; the match to TRBD1 covers 7 bases. The CDR3 is 19 amino acids. J lost 0 bases, V lost 0 bases, and 13 bases had no gene match. Looked up from germline, CDR1 is MNHNY and CDR2 is SVGAGI (reference sequence). The CDR3 coding sequence is TGTGCCAGCAGTTACTCTTCCTGCAGCCTGACAGGGCCTAACTATGGCTACACCTTC. It translates to CASSYSSCSLTGPNYGYTF.

This clonotype has a handful of counts. The chain has TRBV4-2 and TRBJ1-2, with unresolved D. The germline V gene encodes CDR1 LGHNA and CDR2 YNFKEQ. V was pared by 3 bases and J by 0 bases, with 11 bases between. The CDR3 is 15 amino acids. CDR3 coding DNA: TGTGCCAGCAGCCAGGTAAAGGACGCTAACTATGGCTACACCTTC. Protein sequence: CASSQVKDANYGYTF.

This clonotype was counted only a few times. This chain joins TRBV4-3 and TRBJ2-1, with D perhaps assigned TRBD1 or TRBD2 (7 bases each). The V and J ends lost 3 bases and 7 bases respectively, with 16 bases between them. Germline values: CDR1 LGHNA, CDR2 YSLEER. This CDR3 has 15 amino acids. CDR3 in DNA: TGCGCCAGCAGCCAGAGACAGGGAGGGAGGAATGAGCAGTTCTTC. Its protein is CASSQRQGGRNEQFF.